Shown below are 27 T cell receptor beta chains from a single sample sequenced in a study of T cell responses to AZD1222 COVID-19 vaccine. The protocol was immunoSEQ multiplex PCR, while the TCRdb copy is restricted to in-frame clones and leaves out a portion. This table has fewer than 150,000 clones, 88% appearing once. The sequencing here drew on peripheral blood, taken 28 days after the second AZD1222 dose. These receptors all stem from an adult who received the AZD1222 COVID-19 vaccine.

The CDR3 sequence is CASSLSQLASYEQYF. The CDR3 DNA follows: TGTGCCAGCAGCTTGAGTCAGCTTGCCTCCTACGAGCAGTACTTC. This rearrangement joins TRBV11-1 to TRBJ2-7; D is unresolved. Germline lookup yields CDR1 SGHAT and CDR2 FQDESV (reference sequence). V was clipped by 3 bases and J by 0 bases, with 12 bases between them. The CDR3 has 15 residues.

The J gene is TRBJ2-3, the V gene TRBV27; the D is unclear. CDR1 and CDR2 from the germline V gene are MNHEY and SMNVEV (reference sequence). The CDR3 is 12 amino acids. Trimming took 2 bases from V and 4 from J, leaving 4 bases between them. CDR3 DNA sequence: TGTGCCAGCAGTTTAAGCGCAGATACGCAGTATTTT. It encodes CASSLSADTQYF.

The chain has TRBV5-6 and TRBJ1-5; D gene uncertain. Deletions cut 5 bases from V and 0 bases from J, with 12 bases between. The CDR3 totals 15 residues. CDR1 is SGHDT, CDR2 YYEEEE, per germline. This CDR3 is CASRSRKYSNQPQHF. In DNA, the CDR3 is TGTGCCAGCAGGTCGCGGAAATATAGCAATCAGCCCCAGCATTTT.

The rearrangement joins TRBV5-4 to TRBJ2-3; the match to TRBD1 covers 9 bases. The CDR3 extends over 16 amino acids. The germline V gene encodes CDR1 SGHNT and CDR2 YYREEE (reference sequence). Germline trimming cut 4 bases from V and 8 bases from J; bases unmatched to any gene: 14. CDR3 sequence reads: CASSRGGDRVGSTQYF. In DNA form, the CDR3 reads TGTGCCAGCAGCCGCGGCGGGGACAGGGTGGGGAGTACGCAGTATTTT. The whole variable domain, filled in from reference TRBV5-4 and TRBJ2-3, reads ETGVTQSPTHLIKTRGQQVTLRCSSQSGHNTVSWYQQALGQGPQFIFQYYREEENGRGNFPPRFSGLQFPNYSSELNVNALELDDSALYLCASSRGGDRVGSTQYFGPGTRLTVL.

The rearrangement uses TRBV28 and TRBJ2-7, with 12 bases identical to TRBD1. Trimming at V came to 2 bases and at J to 7 bases, leaving 3 bases not matched to a gene. Germline lookup yields CDR1 MDHEN and CDR2 SYDVKM. CDR3 length equals 14 residues. CDR3 in amino acids: CASSLGTGGKEQYF. In DNA form, the CDR3 reads TGTGCCAGCAGTTTAGGGACAGGGGGCAAGGAGCAGTACTTC. Using reference TRBV28 and TRBJ2-7 for the parts outside the CDR3, the full variable domain is DVKVTQSSRYLVKRTGEKVFLECVQDMDHENMFWYRQDPGLGLRLIYFSYDVKMKEKGDIPEGYSVSREKKERFSLILESASTNQTSMYLCASSLGTGGKEQYFGPGTRLTVT.

The chain carries TRBV27 and TRBJ2-2; 11 bases fit TRBD2. CDR1 is MNHEY and CDR2 is SMNVEV in the germline V gene (reference sequence). The CDR3 covers 18 residues. After removal of 3 bases from V and 3 bases from J, the junction contained 9 bases not matched to a gene. Written as DNA, the CDR3 is TGTGCCAGCAGTTTGAATAGCGGGAGGGCCATCGACACCGGGGAGCTGTTTTTT. Its protein product is CASSLNSGRAIDTGELFF.

This chain uses TRBV28 with TRBJ1-4; D not resolved. This CDR3 is built from 13 residues. In germline, CDR1 is MDHEN, CDR2 SYDVKM. V was trimmed by 5 bases and J by 8 bases, leaving 12 bases between them. The CDR3 region has the DNA TGTGCCAGCAGTGGTATCGTGATCGAAAAACTGTTTTTT. The encoded protein is CASSGIVIEKLFF.

The chain joins TRBV13 to TRBJ1-1; no reliable D call. This CDR3 contains 13 residues. Between the trimmed V and J ends, which lost 2 bases and 3 bases, there was a span of 7 bases. The germline gives CDR1 PRHDT, CDR2 FYEKMQ (reference sequence). The CDR3 protein is CASSLRVYTEAFF. CDR3 coding DNA: TGTGCCAGCAGCTTACGGGTTTACACTGAAGCTTTCTTT. Full variable domain (outside the CDR3, taken from reference TRBV13 and TRBJ1-1): AAGVIQSPRHLIKEKRETATLKCYPIPRHDTVYWYQQGPGQDPQFLISFYEKMQSDKGSIPDRFSAQQFSDYHSELNMSSLELGDSALYFCASSLRVYTEAFFGQGTRLTVV.

The V call is TRBV30, the J call TRBJ1-2; 10 bases map to TRBD1. Germline CDR1 and CDR2: GTSNPN and SVGIG (reference sequence). The CDR3 has 14 residues. After removal of 5 bases from V and 4 bases from J, the junction contained 7 bases not matched to a gene. CDR3 sequence: CAWHDRDRGYGYTF. The DNA of the CDR3 is TGTGCCTGGCATGACCGGGACAGGGGCTATGGCTACACCTTC. Full variable domain (outside the CDR3, taken from reference TRBV30 and TRBJ1-2): SQTIHQWPATLVQPVGSPLSLECTVEGTSNPNLYWYRQAAGRGLQLLFYSVGIGQISSEVPQNLSASRPQDRQFILSSKKLLLSDSGFYLCAWHDRDRGYGYTFGSGTRLTVV.

The chain combines TRBV5-4 with TRBJ2-5, with D possibly being TRBD1 (6 bases). CDR3 length: 14 residues. Germline lookup yields CDR1 SGHNT and CDR2 YYREEE (reference sequence). The V and J ends lost 2 bases and 0 bases respectively, with 8 bases between them. The CDR3 sequence: CASSLGGNQETQYF. CDR3 coding DNA: TGTGCCAGCAGCTTAGGGGGTAACCAAGAGACCCAGTACTTC.

This rearrangement joins TRBV18 to TRBJ2-3; 7 bases align to TRBD1. Germline CDR1 KGHSH, CDR2 LQKENI. CDR3 size: 15 residues. J lost 1 base, V lost 11 bases, and 12 bases had no gene match. In DNA, the CDR3 is TGTGCCGGACGGGACAGCCTGACTGGCACAGATACGCAGTATTTT. This sequence encodes CAGRDSLTGTDTQYF.

This clone has only a few counts. The V gene is TRBV14, the J gene TRBJ1-1; D not certain. V was cut by 1 base and J by 7 bases, with 10 bases left in between. This CDR3 spans 13 amino acids. Germline lookup yields CDR1 SGHDN and CDR2 FVKESK. The CDR3 here is CASSQVGGNEAFF. The CDR3 DNA reads as TGTGCCAGCAGCCAAGTTGGAGGGAATGAAGCTTTCTTT.

The rearrangement uses TRBV6-6 and TRBJ2-3; perhaps TRBD2 as D (5 bases). The CDR3 consists of 14 residues. V was trimmed by 2 bases and J by 3 bases, leaving 9 bases between them. CDR1 is MNHNY, CDR2 SVGAGI, per germline (reference sequence). The chain's CDR3 is CASSYSGWTDTQYF. In nucleotides, the CDR3 is TGTGCCAGCAGTTACAGCGGTTGGACAGATACGCAGTATTTT.

V is TRBV5-1 and J is TRBJ1-1, with a weak D call TRBD1 (6 bases). Looked up from germline, CDR1 is SGHRS and CDR2 is YFSETQ. The CDR3 has 16 residues. Trimming took 2 bases from V and 4 from J, leaving 18 bases between them. The CDR3 loop is CASSFLGSQGSTEAFF. The CDR3 nucleotides read TGCGCCAGCAGCTTCCTAGGATCACAGGGTTCCACTGAAGCTTTCTTT.

The chain has TRBV7-8 and TRBJ2-7, with D uncertain. Germline V lookup: CDR1 SGHVS, CDR2 FQNEAQ. The CDR3 has 16 amino acids. The ends were cut back, 0 bases at V and 0 bases at J, with 12 bases in the middle. CDR3 DNA sequence: TGTGCCAGCAGCTTAGCAGGTGACCGACCCTCCTACGAGCAGTACTTC. It translates to CASSLAGDRPSYEQYF.

CDR3 loop: CASSPDSGRAYEQYF. In nucleotides, the CDR3 is TGTGCCAGCTCACCCGATAGCGGGAGGGCCTACGAGCAGTACTTC. V is TRBV18 and J is TRBJ2-7, with 11 bases aligning to TRBD2. This CDR3 is built from 15 residues. Germline lookup yields CDR1 KGHSH and CDR2 LQKENI. Germline trimming cut 3 bases from V and 2 bases from J; bases unmatched to any gene: 3. The entire variable domain, with the rest obtained from reference TRBV18 and TRBJ2-7, is as follows: NAGVMQNPRHLVRRRGQEARLRCSPMKGHSHVYWYRQLPEEGLKFMVYLQKENIIDESGMPKERFSAEFPKEGPSILRIQQVVRGDSAAYFCASSPDSGRAYEQYFGPGTRLTVT.

This rearrangement joins TRBV28 to TRBJ2-7; D might be TRBD1 or TRBD2, each matching 5 bases. With 2 bases removed from V and 10 bases from J, the gap between germline ends came to 21 bases. Germline V gene lookup returns CDR1 MDHEN and CDR2 SYDVKM. The CDR3 covers 15 residues. This chain's CDR3 is CASSLTQAGRGLQYF. The CDR3 DNA follows: TGTGCCAGCAGTTTAACCCAGGCCGGTCGGGGCCTACAGTACTTC.

The chain carries TRBV24-1 and TRBJ2-1; weak D call: TRBD2 (6 bases). The CDR3 loop spans 17 amino acids. The ends were cut back, 3 bases at V and 0 bases at J, with 14 bases in the middle. From germline, CDR1 is KGHDR and CDR2 SFDVKD. This CDR3 is CATSDRDSQSSYNEQFF. The CDR3 DNA sequence: TGTGCCACCAGTGATCGGGACTCTCAGAGCTCCTACAATGAGCAGTTCTTC.

The CDR3 protein is CASSQGRIGYNSPLHF. CDR3 DNA: TGCGCCAGCAGCCAAGGGCGGATAGGCTATAATTCACCCCTCCACTTT. The rearrangement links TRBV4-1 to TRBJ1-6; D not certain. Germline V gene data show CDR1 as MGHRA and CDR2 as YSYEKL. This CDR3 has 16 amino acids. V was trimmed by 1 base and J by 3 bases, leaving 10 bases between them.

The chain combines TRBV19 with TRBJ2-1; D possibly corresponds to TRBD2 (5 bases). This CDR3 comprises 15 residues. V lost 6 bases and J 0 bases, leaving 12 bases between the germline ends. Looked up from germline, CDR1 is LNHDA and CDR2 is SQIVND (reference sequence). The CDR3 reads CASRMGGRSYNEQFF. DNA of the CDR3: TGTGCCAGTAGAATGGGCGGGCGCTCCTACAATGAGCAGTTCTTC.

V is TRBV11-1 and J is TRBJ1-2, with unresolved D. V shed 5 bases and J shed 3 bases, with 10 bases lying between them. Per germline, CDR1 SGHAT and CDR2 FQDESV (reference sequence). The CDR3 spans 13 residues. The CDR3 protein is CASSPLNDYGYTF. The CDR3, as DNA: TGTGCCAGCAGCCCCCTGAACGACTATGGCTACACCTTC.

V is TRBV9 and J is TRBJ1-3; TRBD1 might be the D (6 bases). V was trimmed by 4 bases and J by 0 bases, leaving 14 bases between them. Germline CDR1 is SGDLS and CDR2 is YYNGEE. The CDR3 consists of 16 residues. The CDR3: CASSSPGGTSGNTIYF. CDR3 sequence (DNA): TGTGCCAGCAGCTCACCTGGGGGCACCTCTGGAAACACCATATATTTT.

This chain joins TRBV30 and TRBJ2-2; the match to TRBD2 covers 13 bases. CDR3 size: 17 residues. The J segment lost 7 bases and the V segment lost 6 bases, leaving 14 bases of the junction unmatched. Germline V gene lookup returns CDR1 GTSNPN and CDR2 SVGIG (reference sequence). CDR3 region: CACPRGTSGGDVGELFF. CDR3 sequence (DNA): TGTGCCTGCCCGAGGGGTACTAGCGGGGGGGATGTCGGGGAGCTGTTTTTT.

The J gene is TRBJ2-1, the V gene TRBV30; the match to TRBD2 covers 9 bases. CDR1 is GTSNPN and CDR2 is SVGIG in the germline V gene (reference sequence). The V gene end was trimmed by 1 base and the J gene end by 8 bases; junction bases not matched to a gene: 6. The CDR3 has 14 residues. CDR3 nucleotides: TGTGCCTGGAGTGCCTTAGCGGGAGTTTATGAGCAGTTCTTC. Its translation: CAWSALAGVYEQFF.

This clone occurred a few times. CDR3 sequence (DNA): TGCAGCGTTGATGGGGGAATAGTCAACTATGGCTACACCTTC. Translated: CSVDGGIVNYGYTF. The chain uses TRBV29-1 and TRBJ1-2; possible D gene TRBD1, 5 bases. V dropped 3 bases and J dropped 2 bases, with 13 bases sitting between them. There are 14 residues in the CDR3. CDR1 and CDR2 (germline): SQVTM, ANQGSEA.

The CDR3 nucleotides are TGTGCCGCTTACTCGGCTGAAGCTTTCTTT. It encodes CAAYSAEAFF. V and J are TRBV2 and TRBJ1-1; D remains unclear. CDR1 and CDR2 from the germline V gene are SNHLY and FYNNEI. Trimming removed 11 bases from V and 6 bases from J, with 10 bases in between. The CDR3 has 10 residues.

This sequence joins TRBV5-1 and TRBJ2-7; D perhaps matches TRBD2 (6 bases). CDR1 and CDR2 (germline): SGHRS, YFSETQ. The V end was cut by 6 bases, the J end by 3 bases, with 10 bases between. This CDR3 region has 12 residues. CDR3: CASKVADYEQYF. Here the CDR3 DNA reads TGCGCCAGCAAGGTAGCGGACTACGAGCAGTACTTC.